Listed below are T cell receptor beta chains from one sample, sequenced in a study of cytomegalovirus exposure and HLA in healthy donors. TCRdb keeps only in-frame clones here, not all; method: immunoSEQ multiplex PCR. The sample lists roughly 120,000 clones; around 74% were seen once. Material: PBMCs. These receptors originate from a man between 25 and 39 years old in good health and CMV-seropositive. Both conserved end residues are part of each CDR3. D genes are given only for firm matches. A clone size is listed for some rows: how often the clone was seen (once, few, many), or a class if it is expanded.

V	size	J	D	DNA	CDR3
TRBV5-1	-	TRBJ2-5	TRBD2	TGCGCCAGCAGCCCGGATGCTAGCGGGGTCGGGGAGACCCAGTACTTC	CASSPDASGVGETQYF
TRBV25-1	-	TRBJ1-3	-	TGTGCCAGCAGTGGGACAGCCTTAAACACCATATATTTT	CASSGTALNTIYF
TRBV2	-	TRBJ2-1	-	TGTGCCAGCAGCCCTAACAGGGAGCAGTTCTTC	CASSPNREQFF
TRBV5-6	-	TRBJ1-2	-	TGTGCCAGCAGCTTAAACAGGAATTATGGCTACCCCTTC	CASSLNRNYGYPF
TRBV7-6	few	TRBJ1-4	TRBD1	TGTGCCAGCAGCTTAGCGGGGACAGGCGGTGAAAAACTGTTTTTT	CASSLAGTGGEKLFF
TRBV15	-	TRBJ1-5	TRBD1	TGTGCCACCAGCAGGGACAGGGGACGCAATCAGCCCCAGCATTTT	CATSRDRGRNQPQHF
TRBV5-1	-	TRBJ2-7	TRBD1	TGCGCCAGCAACAGCCAGGGACAGGGGGCAGCGGGGGACGAGCAGTACTTC	CASNSQGQGAAGDEQYF
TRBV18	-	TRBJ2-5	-	TGTGCCAGCTCACCTATACAACGGGGGACTGAGACCCAGTACTTC	CASSPIQRGTETQYF
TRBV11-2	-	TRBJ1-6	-	TGTGCCAGCAGCTTCACAGAGTATAATTCACCCCTCCACTTT	CASSFTEYNSPLHF
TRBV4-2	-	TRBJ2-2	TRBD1	TGTGCCAGCAGCCCTCGGGACAGGGCCACAACCGGGGAGCTGTTTTTT	CASSPRDRATTGELFF
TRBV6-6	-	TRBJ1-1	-	TGTGCCAGCAGTTACGGCGGGGTGGCTGAAGCTTTCTTT	CASSYGGVAEAFF
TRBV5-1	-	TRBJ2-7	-	TGCGCCAGCAGCCTCCAGCGGGCCCACTCATACGAGCAGTACTTC	CASSLQRAHSYEQYF
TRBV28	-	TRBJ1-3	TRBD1	TGTGCCAGCAGGCTACAGGGGGCAGGGGACACCATATATTTT	CASRLQGAGDTIYF
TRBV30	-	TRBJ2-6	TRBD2	TGTGCCTGGACGGGGGGGTATGGGGCCAACGTCCTGACTTTC	CAWTGGYGANVLTF
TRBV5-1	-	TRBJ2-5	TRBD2	TGCGCCAGCAGCTTGGGGGCGGGGGTAGAGACCCAGTACTTC	CASSLGAGVETQYF
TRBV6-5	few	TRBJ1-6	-	TGTGCCAGCAGTTACTCGAATCCGGGAAGTAATTCACCCCTCCACTTT	CASSYSNPGSNSPLHF
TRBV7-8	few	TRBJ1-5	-	TGTGCCAGCAGCCCCCGGGAGGGTAGGGGCAATCAGCCCCAGCATTTT	CASSPREGRGNQPQHF
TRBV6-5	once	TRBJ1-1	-	TGTGCCAGCAGTTACTTGAGAGAGAACACTGAAGCTTTCTTT	CASSYLRENTEAFF